This TCR beta chain stems from a study of T cell changes during pregnancy in multiple sclerosis. The length of the CDR3 is 11 residues. From germline, CDR1 is MNHNS and CDR2 SASEGT. V was pared by 9 bases and J by 4 bases, with 10 bases between. Measured with immunoSEQ multiplex PCR; TCRdb has only the in-frame clones, and not every one. The sample carries tens of thousands of clones, around 92% recorded once. This TCR was sampled from a female donor in good health, enrolled as a control in a pregnancy study. The V and J genes are TRBV6-1 and TRBJ2-7; D is perhaps TRBD1 (5 bases). Specimen: peripheral blood, collected in the second trimester of pregnancy. This CDR3 reads CASRDRYEQYF. The DNA for the CDR3 is TGTGCCAGTCGAGACAGATACGAGCAGTACTTC.